This note documents a single T cell receptor (beta chain) sequence. What it binds is unknown. TCRdb's table, derived via immunoSEQ multiplex PCR, lists solely in-frame clones and lacks some. The sample consists of tens of thousands of clones, around 85% of them appearing once. The J segment lost 6 bases and the V segment lost 7 bases, leaving 6 bases of the junction unmatched. The CDR3 has 13 amino acids. CDR1 MDHEN and CDR2 SYDVKM come from the germline V gene. This record comes from a study of OX40 agonist ivuxolimab in advanced cancers. Study-wide context: The study treated patients with ivuxolimab, an agonistic anti-OX40 (CD134) antibody.

Study-wide results and caveats: Some patients without response likewise showed low normalized clonal expansion.

The V and J genes are TRBV28 and TRBJ2-5, with TRBD2 matching over 9 bases. This sequence originates from an adult with an advanced solid tumor such as melanoma, head and neck, liver or kidney cancer. The sample in question was CD4+ or CD8+ T cells sorted from blood, obtained in a trial of the OX40 agonist ivuxolimab. CDR3 loop: CASIISGGKTQYF. The CDR3 nucleotides are TGTGCCAGCATAATCAGCGGGGGGAAGACCCAGTACTTC.